The 25 T cell receptor beta chains below come from one sample, sequenced in a study of T cell changes during pregnancy in multiple sclerosis. Measured with immunoSEQ multiplex PCR; TCRdb has only the in-frame clones, and not every one. The data hold over 30,000 clones, with almost 95% observed a single time. The input for sequencing was CD4+ T cells from peripheral blood mononuclear cells, taken after pregnancy. These receptors were collected from a female donor with multiple sclerosis, enrolled in a pregnancy study.

This clone was found once. This rearrangement joins TRBV29-1 to TRBJ1-5; D unresolved. CDR1 SQVTM and CDR2 ANQGSEA come from the germline V gene. V lost 4 bases and J 0 bases, leaving 7 bases between the germline ends. This CDR3 contains 13 residues. The CDR3 loop is CSVAQNSNQPQHF. For the CDR3, the DNA is TGCAGCGTTGCACAGAATAGCAATCAGCCCCAGCATTTT.

On this clone itself: Relative to the germline gene, one junction end is altered; a read error may explain this. This chain uses TRBV30 with TRBJ2-7, with 8 bases aligning to TRBD1. Germline assignment: CDR1 GTSNPN and CDR2 SVGIG (reference sequence). The CDR3 extends over 10 amino acids. CDR3 nucleotide sequence: TGTGCCTGGAGGCGGGAACAGGGGGTTTTC. Residues: CAWRREQGVF.

The V gene is TRBV6-1, the J gene TRBJ1-6; 7 bases match TRBD1. Unmatched junction bases numbered 4, after V lost 3 bases and J lost 2 bases. The V gene's germline CDR1 is MNHNS and CDR2 SASEGT. The length of the CDR3 is 16 residues. The CDR3 bases are TGTGCCAGCAGTGAGAGCAGGGGGACCTATAATTCACCCCTCCACTTT. As protein: CASSESRGTYNSPLHF.

V is TRBV9 and J is TRBJ2-3; 7 bases map to TRBD2. J was trimmed by 3 bases and V by 7 bases; bases with no gene match: 11. The length of the CDR3 is 15 residues. The germline V gene encodes CDR1 SGDLS and CDR2 YYNGEE. The CDR3 protein is CASAFTGGLTDTQYF. The CDR3, as DNA: TGTGCCAGCGCCTTCACCGGGGGGTTGACAGATACGCAGTATTTT.

The chain couples TRBV7-8 to TRBJ1-3, with D maybe TRBD1 (6 bases). Germline lookup yields CDR1 SGHVS and CDR2 FQNEAQ. V was pared by 4 bases and J by 3 bases, with 10 bases between. CDR3 size: 14 residues. In DNA form, the CDR3 reads TGTGCCAGCAGCTACGGACAGCTTGGAAACACCATATATTTT. Translating gives CASSYGQLGNTIYF.

The chain has TRBV19 and TRBJ2-7; D uncertain. The germline CDR1 and CDR2 sequences are LNHDA and SQIVND (reference sequence). The CDR3 runs 13 residues. Trimming took off 1 base at V and 3 bases at J, with 7 bases between the two ends. The CDR3 coding sequence is TGTGCCAGTAGTATAGGGTACAGCTACGAGCAGTACTTC. It encodes CASSIGYSYEQYF.

The chain uses TRBV9 and TRBJ2-1, with a tentative D call TRBD2 (7 bases). CDR1 and CDR2 (germline): SGDLS, YYNGEE. The CDR3 contains 14 residues. Trimming shortened V by 3 bases and J by 4 bases, and 11 bases separated the two germline ends. The CDR3 DNA sequence: TGTGCCAGCAGCGCCGGGGGGACATACAATGAGCAGTTCTTC. The encoded protein is CASSAGGTYNEQFF.

This rearrangement joins TRBV6-4 to TRBJ2-3, with TRBD2 identical over 9 bases. V gave up 6 bases and J gave up 4 bases; unmatched junction bases: 11. Germline V lookup: CDR1 MRHNA, CDR2 SNTAGT. The CDR3 spans 16 residues. The CDR3 DNA sequence: TGTGCCAGCAGCTCGGTTGCGGCGGGGGGGCCAGATACGCAGTATTTT. This encodes CASSSVAAGGPDTQYF.

The chain carries TRBV11-1 and TRBJ1-2; TRBD1 might be the D (6 bases). V was pared by 5 bases and J by 4 bases, with 11 bases between. The CDR3 runs 13 residues. Germline V CDR1 and CDR2: SGHAT, FQDESV (reference sequence). CDR3 loop: CASSTRDTYGYTF. The CDR3 DNA reads as TGTGCCAGCAGCACCAGGGACACCTATGGCTACACCTTC.

V gene TRBV7-9 combines with J gene TRBJ1-3, with D possibly being TRBD1 (5 bases). The CDR3 covers 17 residues. The V end was cut by 1 base, the J end by 3 bases, with 16 bases between. Germline V lookup: CDR1 SEHNR, CDR2 FQNEAQ (reference sequence). The CDR3 coding sequence is TGTGCCAGCAGCTTAGTGTCGGGAGGGGACTTTGGAAACACCATATATTTT. Amino acid sequence: CASSLVSGGDFGNTIYF.

V is TRBV27 and J is TRBJ2-1; 10 bases are a match to TRBD2. CDR3 length equals 17 residues. CDR1 and CDR2 from the germline V gene are MNHEY and SMNVEV (reference sequence). J gave up 6 bases and V 2 bases, and 10 bases lay outside the gene matches. CDR3 protein: CASSLRVAGGGGNEQFF. The CDR3 nucleotides are TGTGCCAGCAGTTTACGGGTAGCGGGGGGCGGAGGCAATGAGCAGTTCTTC.

Note on this clone: Likely a read error: the CDR3 ends without its conserved phenylalanine or tryptophan. Because the CDR3's place on the DNA is in doubt, the DNA is left out and the CDR3 is given as listed by TCRdb. The chain combines TRBV6-1 with TRBJ2-7; no DNA check was done on the table's D call, TRBD1. The length of the CDR3 is 9 amino acids, counting both ends. Germline assignment: CDR1 MNHNS and CDR2 SASEGT. This CDR3 is CASSKERQE.

The rearrangement uses TRBV6-6 and TRBJ1-5, with D possibly being TRBD1 (6 bases). This CDR3 has 14 amino acids. V was shortened by 5 bases and J by 3 bases, with 11 bases between the two germline ends. The germline V gene has CDR1 MNHNY and CDR2 SVGAGI (reference sequence). This CDR3 is CASSKGQINQPQHF. CDR3 bases: TGTGCCAGCAGTAAAGGACAGATCAATCAGCCCCAGCATTTT.

The chain is built from TRBV5-5 and TRBJ1-1; TRBD1 is a possible D gene (6 bases). CDR1 is SGHKS and CDR2 is YYEKEE in the germline V gene (reference sequence). Trimming cost V 2 bases and J 3 bases, with 11 bases left between them. This CDR3 has 14 residues. The CDR3 DNA sequence: TGTGCCAGCAGCTTTTACAGGGAGTACACTGAAGCTTTCTTT. Translated, it gives CASSFYREYTEAFF.

V usage is TRBV13 and J usage is TRBJ2-2, with a tentative D call TRBD2 (6 bases). The CDR3 has 15 amino acids. The germline CDR1 and CDR2 sequences are PRHDT and FYEKMQ (reference sequence). Trimming shortened V by 1 base and J by 1 base, and 7 bases separated the two germline ends. The CDR3 coding sequence is TGTGCCAGCAGCTTAGCCGGGAGGAACACCGGGGAGCTGTTTTTT. Protein product: CASSLAGRNTGELFF.

The V and J genes are TRBV10-3 and TRBJ2-1; D is perhaps TRBD2 (5 bases). The V end lost 6 bases, the J end lost 4 bases, and 16 bases lay between the germline ends. Per the germline V gene, CDR1 is ENHRY and CDR2 is SYGVKD. The CDR3 runs 15 residues. CDR3 protein: CAIRAGVAGYNEQFF. In DNA, the CDR3 is TGTGCCATCAGGGCGGGTGTTGCAGGATACAATGAGCAGTTCTTC.

The genes are TRBV5-1 and TRBJ2-3; a weak D match, TRBD1 (6 bases). Germline V gives CDR1 SGHRS, CDR2 YFSETQ. This CDR3 contains 14 residues. The V end lost 4 bases, the J end lost 9 bases, and 18 bases lay between the germline ends. The CDR3 region has the DNA TGCGCCAGCAGCCTGCCCCGGGTAGGGGGAACGCAGTATTTT. This encodes CASSLPRVGGTQYF. Based on the CDR3 plus reference TRBV5-1 and TRBJ2-3, the full variable domain is KAGVTQTPRYLIKTRGQQVTLSCSPISGHRSVSWYQQTPGQGLQFLFEYFSETQRNKGNFPGRFSGRQFSNSRSEMNVSTLELGDSALYLCASSLPRVGGTQYFGPGTRLTVL.

This chain connects TRBV2 to TRBJ1-6; 8 bases fit TRBD1. CDR1 SNHLY and CDR2 FYNNEI come from the germline V gene. There are 14 residues in the CDR3. V trimming: 7 bases; J trimming: 10 bases; junction bases outside the gene matches: 9. CDR3 protein: CASTPTGGNSPLHF. CDR3 nucleotide sequence: TGTGCCAGCACTCCCACAGGGGGAAACTCACCCCTCCACTTT. The variable domain in full, with the rest retrieved from reference TRBV2 and TRBJ1-6, is EPEVTQTPSHQVTQMGQEVILRCVPISNHLYFYWYRQILGQKVEFLVSFYNNEISEKSEIFDDQFSVERPDGSNFTLKIRSTKLEDSAMYFCASTPTGGNSPLHFGNGTRLTVT.

This chain links TRBV5-1 with TRBJ2-5, with TRBD2 matching over 12 bases. V lost 0 bases to trimming and J lost 5 bases; unmatched junction nucleotides: 8. Germline values: CDR1 SGHRS, CDR2 YFSETQ. The CDR3 has 17 residues. Written as DNA, the CDR3 is TGCGCCAGCAGCTTGGCGGCTAGCGGGGGGGCCTGGGAGACCCAGTACTTC. It encodes CASSLAASGGAWETQYF. The full variable domain, its missing parts supplied by reference TRBV5-1 and TRBJ2-5, is KAGVTQTPRYLIKTRGQQVTLSCSPISGHRSVSWYQQTPGQGLQFLFEYFSETQRNKGNFPGRFSGRQFSNSRSEMNVSTLELGDSALYLCASSLAASGGAWETQYFGPGTRLLVL.

V and J are TRBV5-1 and TRBJ2-1, with 12 positions matching TRBD2. Germline CDR1 is SGHRS and CDR2 is YFSETQ. V gave up 4 bases and J gave up 8 bases; unmatched junction bases: 4. This CDR3 is built from 14 residues. The CDR3 sequence is CASSTWTSGDEQFF. The CDR3 bases are TGCGCCAGCAGCACTTGGACTAGCGGGGATGAGCAGTTCTTC. Looking up the rest from reference TRBV5-1 and TRBJ2-1 gives the full variable domain: KAGVTQTPRYLIKTRGQQVTLSCSPISGHRSVSWYQQTPGQGLQFLFEYFSETQRNKGNFPGRFSGRQFSNSRSEMNVSTLELGDSALYLCASSTWTSGDEQFFGPGTRLTVL.

This chain uses TRBV9 with TRBJ2-6, with 10 bases aligning to TRBD1. V dropped 0 bases and J dropped 0; count of bases not matched to a gene: 6. The germline V gene has CDR1 SGDLS and CDR2 YYNGEE. The CDR3 loop spans 19 amino acids. CDR3 DNA sequence: TGTGCCAGCAGCGTAGGAAGGGGACAGGGGAGCTCTGGGGCCAACGTCCTGACTTTC. This encodes CASSVGRGQGSSGANVLTF.

The chain has TRBV7-9 and TRBJ1-6; 9 bases line up with TRBD1. After removal of 4 bases from V and 8 bases from J, the junction contained 9 bases not matched to a gene. The CDR3 sequence is 16 residues long. Per the germline V gene, CDR1 is SEHNR and CDR2 is FQNEAQ (reference sequence). In DNA, the CDR3 is TGTGCCAGCAGCTCAGGGACAGGGTTTTTGTATTCACCCCTCCACTTT. Translating it yields CASSSGTGFLYSPLHF.

V is TRBV18 and J is TRBJ1-5; unclear D gene. The CDR3 runs to 12 residues. With 5 bases removed from V and 11 bases from J, the gap between germline ends came to 13 bases. The germline CDR1 and CDR2 sequences are KGHSH and LQKENI. CDR3 sequence: CASSGPGGAQHF. In DNA form, the CDR3 reads TGTGCCAGCTCAGGTCCAGGAGGCGCCCAGCATTTT.

J is TRBJ2-1 and V is TRBV4-2; no firm D call. V lost 0 bases and J 2 bases, leaving 11 bases between the germline ends. This CDR3 region has 16 residues. Germline V CDR1 and CDR2: LGHNA, YNFKEQ. In DNA, the CDR3 is TGTGCCAGCAGCCAAGAGGTGGGCAGAGCCTACAATGAGCAGTTCTTC. Translated: CASSQEVGRAYNEQFF.

The J gene is TRBJ1-1, the V gene TRBV19; perhaps TRBD1 as D (6 bases). The CDR3 runs 13 residues. Per germline, CDR1 LNHDA and CDR2 SQIVND (reference sequence). Deletions cut 7 bases from V and 3 bases from J, with 12 bases between. Here the CDR3 reads CASITGKDTEAFF. The DNA of the CDR3 is TGTGCCAGTATTACAGGGAAAGACACTGAAGCTTTCTTT.